Sequencing of this T cell receptor (beta chain) was carried out in a study of shared clonotypes between healthy human individuals. Turning to the study itself: Samples came from two female and three male donors aged 18 to 49.

Clones were sequenced by immunoSEQ multiplex PCR, and TCRdb holds only the in-frame ones, with some missing. Of roughly 700,000 clones listed, about 90% were seen once; the top ten hold roughly 36%. Germline V CDR1 and CDR2: MNHNS, SASEGT. The junction had 9 bases not matched to a gene; V was cut back by 4 bases and J by 2 bases. The CDR3 is 17 residues long. Study outcomes and limitations: What rarefaction showed was incomplete sorted-subset sequencing despite large depth.

On this clone itself: What it binds is not known.

J is TRBJ2-7 and V is TRBV6-1, with TRBD2 identical over 12 bases. Sequencing was carried out using memory CD8+ T cells from PBMCs. The subset denotes: CD45RO+ cells pooled with CCR7-negative TemRA cells. This clonotype was sampled from a man aged 18 to 30 in good health. Some clones in this sample may be carry-over from other donors' samples. CDR3 amino acids: CASSAPGLAGPTYEQYF. CDR3 in DNA: TGTGCCAGCAGTGCTCCGGGACTAGCGGGCCCTACCTACGAGCAGTACTTC.